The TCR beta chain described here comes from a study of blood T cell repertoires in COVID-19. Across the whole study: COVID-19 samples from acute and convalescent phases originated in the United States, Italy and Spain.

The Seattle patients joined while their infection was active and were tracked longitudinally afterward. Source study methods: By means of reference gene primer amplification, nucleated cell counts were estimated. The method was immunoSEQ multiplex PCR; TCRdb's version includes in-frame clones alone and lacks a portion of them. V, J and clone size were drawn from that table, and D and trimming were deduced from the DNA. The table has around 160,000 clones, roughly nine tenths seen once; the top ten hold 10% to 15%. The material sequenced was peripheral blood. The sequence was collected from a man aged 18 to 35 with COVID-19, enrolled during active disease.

The CDR3 sequence: CAIRDSSYEQYF. CDR3 bases: TGTGCCATCAGGGACAGCTCCTACGAGCAGTACTTC. V usage is TRBV10-3 and J usage is TRBJ2-7; D is perhaps TRBD1 (6 bases). V shed 6 bases and J shed 0 bases, with 6 bases lying between them. This CDR3 contains 12 residues. Looked up from germline, CDR1 is ENHRY and CDR2 is SYGVKD.